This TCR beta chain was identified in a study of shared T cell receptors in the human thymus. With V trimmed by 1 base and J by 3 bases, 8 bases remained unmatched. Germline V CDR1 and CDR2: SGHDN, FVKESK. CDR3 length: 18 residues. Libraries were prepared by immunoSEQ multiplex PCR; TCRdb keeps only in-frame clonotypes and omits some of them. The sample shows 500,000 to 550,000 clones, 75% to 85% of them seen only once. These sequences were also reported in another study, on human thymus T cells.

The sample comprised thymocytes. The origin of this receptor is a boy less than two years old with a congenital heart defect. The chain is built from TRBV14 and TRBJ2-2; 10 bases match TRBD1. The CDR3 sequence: CASSQGPRQGADTGELFF. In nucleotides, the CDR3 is TGTGCCAGCAGCCAAGGCCCACGACAGGGGGCTGACACCGGGGAGCTGTTTTTT.